The clone carrying this T cell receptor (beta chain) has just a few counts. The data were obtained in a study of Ad26.COV2.S vaccination and SARS-CoV-2 variants. Study information: Intramuscular Ad26.COV2.S doses were given once or twice, 56 days apart.

Method: immunoSEQ multiplex PCR; TCRdb's copy keeps in-frame clones and lacks some. The table includes 450,000 to 550,000 clones, nearly 90% detected once. V was clipped by 6 bases and J by 0 bases; unmatched bases: 2. Germline V gene sequence: CDR1 MNHEY, CDR2 SVGAGI. There are 15 residues in the CDR3. The treatment is: some 20 received Ad26.COV2.S at low or high dose, single or two shots; 5 received placebo; per-sample allocation not given. At day 63 after the first vaccine or placebo injection, samples were drawn. Based in Boston, the donor was an adult of 18-55 years. The V gene is TRBV6-5, the J gene TRBJ2-6; the match to TRBD1 covers 7 bases. The sequences come from peripheral blood, collected in a trial of Ad26.COV2.S vaccine versus placebo. This sequence was found in a person aged 18-60 years who received the Ad26.COV2.S COVID-19 vaccine or a placebo. Written as DNA, the CDR3 is TGTGCCAGCAGCCGGGACAGCTCTGGGGCCAACGTCCTGACTTTC. Protein: CASSRDSSGANVLTF.